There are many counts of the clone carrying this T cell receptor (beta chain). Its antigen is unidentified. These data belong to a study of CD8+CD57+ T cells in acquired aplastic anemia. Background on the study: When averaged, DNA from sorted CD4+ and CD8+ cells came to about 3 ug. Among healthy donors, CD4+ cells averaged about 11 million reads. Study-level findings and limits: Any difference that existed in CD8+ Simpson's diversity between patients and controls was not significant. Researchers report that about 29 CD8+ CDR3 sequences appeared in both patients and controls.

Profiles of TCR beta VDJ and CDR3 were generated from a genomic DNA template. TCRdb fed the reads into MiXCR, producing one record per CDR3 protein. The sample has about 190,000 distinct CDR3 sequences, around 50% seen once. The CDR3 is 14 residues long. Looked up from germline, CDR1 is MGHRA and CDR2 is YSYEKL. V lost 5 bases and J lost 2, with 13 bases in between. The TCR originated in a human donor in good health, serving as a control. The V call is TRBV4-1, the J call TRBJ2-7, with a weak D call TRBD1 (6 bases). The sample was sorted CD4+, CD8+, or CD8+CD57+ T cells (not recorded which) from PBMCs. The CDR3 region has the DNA TGCGCCAGCAGCGCCCCGGGACAAGCCTACGAGCAGTACTTC. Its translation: CASSAPGQAYEQYF.